The 28 T cell receptor beta chains reported below all come from one sample, sequenced in a study of blood T cell repertoires in COVID-19. Method: immunoSEQ multiplex PCR; TCRdb's copy keeps in-frame clones and lacks some. The table lists 100,000 to 110,000 clones, 70% to 80% of them singletons. The sample taken for sequencing was peripheral blood. All receptors come from a man between 65 and 80 years old with active or convalescent COVID-19.

The genes are TRBV5-6 and TRBJ1-4, with 12 nucleotides matching TRBD1. CDR3 length: 15 amino acids. V lost 4 bases, J lost 7 bases, and 5 bases stayed unmatched. Germline V gene sequence: CDR1 SGHDT, CDR2 YYEEEE. CDR3 sequence: CASSGTGGAGEKLFF. CDR3 in DNA: TGTGCCAGCAGCGGGACAGGGGGCGCAGGTGAAAAACTGTTTTTT.

V and J are TRBV7-6 and TRBJ2-7; TRBD1 agrees at 7 bases. V shed 5 bases and J 3 bases; nucleotides not matched to a gene: 10. CDR3 length: 15 amino acids. The V gene's germline CDR1 is SGHVS and CDR2 FNYEAQ. The CDR3 nucleotides read TGTGCCAGCAGCCACGGACAGGAGAGGGACTACGAGCAGTACTTC. Translating it yields CASSHGQERDYEQYF.

This clone occurred a few times. The chain employs TRBV20-1 and TRBJ1-2; D remains ambiguous. Per germline, CDR1 DFQATT and CDR2 SNEGSKA (reference sequence). CDR3 length equals 11 residues. V was pared by 3 bases and J by 8 bases, with 10 bases between. The CDR3 protein is CSASKQRGYTF. CDR3 nucleotides: TGCAGTGCTAGTAAACAGCGGGGCTACACCTTC.

The rearrangement uses TRBV12-3 or TRBV12-4 and TRBJ2-3; maybe TRBD2 (5 bases). This CDR3 is 12 amino acids long. V lost 3 bases and J 12 bases, leaving 13 bases between the germline ends. CDR3 coding DNA: TGTGCCAGCAGTTTGGAGGTGACTCACCAGTATTTT. Translation: CASSLEVTHQYF.

The chain uses TRBV24-1 and TRBJ1-3; D gene ambiguous. This CDR3 region has 12 residues. Germline CDR1 reads KGHDR; CDR2 reads SFDVKD. V was clipped by 9 bases and J by 6 bases, with 11 bases between them. DNA for the CDR3: TGTGCCACCCCAGAAGATAAAAACACCATATATTTT. Translating gives CATPEDKNTIYF.

J is TRBJ2-3 and V is TRBV7-2; D is unclear. The germline V gene has CDR1 SGHTA and CDR2 FQGNSA. This CDR3 is 13 amino acids long. V was cut by 2 bases and J by 2 bases, with 5 bases left in between. This chain's CDR3 is CASSLKHTDTQYF. The CDR3 nucleotides read TGTGCCAGCAGCTTAAAGCACACAGATACGCAGTATTTT. Combining the CDR3 with reference TRBV7-2 and TRBJ2-3 gives the whole variable domain GAGVSQSPSNKVTEKGKDVELRCDPISGHTALYWYRQSLGQGLEFLIYFQGNSAPDKSGLPSDRFSAERTGGSVSTLTIQRTQQEDSAVYLCASSLKHTDTQYFGPGTRLTVL.

The rearrangement links TRBV5-6 to TRBJ2-7; 7 bases fit TRBD1. Trimming cost V 6 bases and J 4 bases; bases outside gene matches: 7. The length of the CDR3 is 13 residues. Germline CDR1 reads SGHDT; CDR2 reads YYEEEE. The CDR3 here is CASTSGRGYEQYF. The CDR3 coding sequence is TGTGCCAGCACCTCGGGCAGGGGGTACGAGCAGTACTTC. Filled out from reference TRBV5-6 and TRBJ2-7, the complete variable domain reads DAGVTQSPTHLIKTRGQQVTLRCSPKSGHDTVSWYQQALGQGPQFIFQYYEEEERQRGNFPDRFSGHQFPNYSSELNVNALLLGDSALYLCASTSGRGYEQYFGPGTRLTVT.

V is TRBV19 and J is TRBJ1-6; the D gene is possibly TRBD1 (5 bases). This CDR3 contains 16 residues. Germline V gene data show CDR1 as LNHDA and CDR2 as SQIVND (reference sequence). V was pared by 8 bases and J by 7 bases, with 21 bases between. DNA of the CDR3: TGTGCCAGTTCCGATAGACGCCGGGGGGAGAATTCACCCCTCCACTTT. Its translation: CASSDRRRGENSPLHF.

The chain links TRBV7-2 to TRBJ2-1, with 9 bases lining up with TRBD2. This CDR3 comprises 16 residues. Germline V gives CDR1 SGHTA, CDR2 FQGNSA. Trimming cost V 0 bases and J 3 bases; bases outside gene matches: 3. CDR3 loop: CASSLAREGYYNEQFF. The CDR3 DNA reads TGTGCCAGCAGCTTAGCGCGGGAGGGATACTACAATGAGCAGTTCTTC.

The chain recombines TRBV14 with TRBJ2-5; 13 nucleotides match TRBD2. The CDR3 runs 15 residues. Germline CDR1 is SGHDN and CDR2 is FVKESK. Trimming took 3 bases from V and 5 from J; bases not matched to a gene: 3. The CDR3 sequence: CASSQGLAGKETQYF. CDR3 nucleotide sequence: TGTGCCAGCAGCCAGGGACTAGCGGGGAAGGAGACCCAGTACTTC.

The J gene is TRBJ1-1, the V gene TRBV6-5; D is unresolved. The V gene lost 2 bases and the J gene lost 1 base, with 8 bases spanning the gap. CDR1 is MNHEY and CDR2 is SVGAGI in the germline V gene. The CDR3 totals 14 residues. CDR3 nucleotides: TGTGCCAGCAGTTACGTGGGCGCGAACACTGAAGCTTTCTTT. Protein: CASSYVGANTEAFF.

This clone was seen many times. This chain links TRBV9 with TRBJ2-7; the D gene is possibly TRBD2 (5 bases). The length of the CDR3 is 14 residues. V shed 0 bases and J shed 3 bases, with 10 bases lying between them. CDR1 is SGDLS and CDR2 is YYNGEE in the germline V gene. The CDR3 protein is CASSVGGSHYEQYF. CDR3 sequence (DNA): TGTGCCAGCAGCGTAGGCGGGTCCCACTACGAGCAGTACTTC.

This chain uses TRBV2 with TRBJ2-3; TRBD1 aligns across 7 bases. After removal of 2 bases from V and 4 bases from J, the junction contained 6 bases not matched to a gene. The CDR3 runs 15 residues. Germline V CDR1 and CDR2: SNHLY, FYNNEI. The CDR3: CASSERAGGADTQYF. Here the CDR3 DNA reads TGTGCCAGCAGTGAAAGGGCAGGGGGAGCAGATACGCAGTATTTT.

The rearrangement joins TRBV7-8 to TRBJ2-7, with 9 bases aligning to TRBD1. Per germline, CDR1 SGHVS and CDR2 FQNEAQ. With 4 bases clipped from V and 3 bases from J, the junction kept 7 bases outside the gene matches. CDR3 length: 15 residues. In DNA form, the CDR3 reads TGTGCCAGCAGCTCCCCGGACAGGGGACTCTACGAGCAGTACTTC. Translation: CASSSPDRGLYEQYF.

At least ten counts were recorded for this clone. The rearrangement uses TRBV4-3 and TRBJ2-7; 10 bases align to TRBD2. Germline values: CDR1 LGHNA, CDR2 YSLEER. CDR3 size: 18 residues. Losses at the gene ends were 1 base for V and 2 bases for J; bases not matched to a gene: 11. The CDR3 is CASSQVLAASGSTYEQYF. The CDR3 region has the DNA TGCGCCAGCAGCCAAGTGTTGGCGGCTAGCGGGAGCACCTACGAGCAGTACTTC.

This chain links TRBV30 with TRBJ2-5; a weak D match, TRBD2 (6 bases). The CDR3 length is 13 residues. The germline gives CDR1 GTSNPN, CDR2 SVGIG (reference sequence). V was pared by 4 bases and J by 3 bases, with 12 bases between. The CDR3 here is CAWTIADEETQYF. Here the CDR3 DNA reads TGTGCCTGGACTATAGCGGATGAAGAGACCCAGTACTTC.

The V gene is TRBV5-4, the J gene TRBJ2-2; D gene ambiguous. The CDR3 sequence is 16 residues long. V was clipped by 1 base and J by 0 bases, with 10 bases between them. Germline loops: CDR1 SGHNT, CDR2 YYREEE (reference sequence). CDR3 sequence: CASSLKRTSNTGELFF. The CDR3 coding sequence is TGTGCCAGCAGCTTGAAGCGCACCTCGAACACCGGGGAGCTGTTTTTT.

The chain uses TRBV24-1 and TRBJ2-3; 7 bases line up with TRBD1. V gave up 4 bases and J gave up 3 bases; unmatched junction bases: 9. The CDR3 length is 16 residues. Germline lookup yields CDR1 KGHDR and CDR2 SFDVKD. In nucleotides, the CDR3 is TGTGCCACCAGTGACCCCACAGGGGATGTGACAGATACGCAGTATTTT. Protein sequence: CATSDPTGDVTDTQYF.

The chain employs TRBV5-1 and TRBJ1-1; D gene uncertain. The CDR3 is 13 residues long. Germline assignment: CDR1 SGHRS and CDR2 YFSETQ. With 4 bases removed from V and 0 bases from J, the gap between germline ends came to 7 bases. CDR3 coding DNA: TGCGCCAGCAGCCGGGAGATGAACACTGAAGCTTTCTTT. This codes for CASSREMNTEAFF.

The CDR3 region is CASSRTGSTDTQYF. The CDR3 coding sequence is TGTGCCAGCAGCCGGACAGGGAGCACAGATACGCAGTATTTT. The V and J genes are TRBV6-2 or TRBV6-3 and TRBJ2-3; 8 bases are shared with TRBD1. J lost 0 bases, V lost 6 bases, and 2 bases had no gene match. CDR1 and CDR2 from the germline V gene are MNHEY and SVGEGT. This CDR3 is 14 amino acids long.

This clone has only one observation. CDR3 region: CASRDGQGRYGYTF. In DNA form, the CDR3 reads TGTGCCAGTAGGGACGGACAGGGAAGGTATGGCTACACCTTC. This sequence joins TRBV19 and TRBJ1-2; 8 nucleotides line up with TRBD1. The CDR3 runs to 14 residues. Germline V gene data show CDR1 as LNHDA and CDR2 as SQIVND (reference sequence). Trimming cost V 6 bases and J 5 bases; bases outside gene matches: 8.

The rearrangement uses TRBV15 and TRBJ2-2, with 8 bases identical to TRBD1. The CDR3 extends over 15 amino acids. CDR1 and CDR2 (germline): LNHNV, YYDKDF (reference sequence). J gave up 4 bases and V 0 bases, and 1 base lay outside the gene matches. CDR3 protein: CATSRDTGGTGELFF. The CDR3 DNA sequence: TGTGCCACCAGCAGAGATACAGGGGGCACCGGGGAGCTGTTTTTT.

CDR3 nucleotide sequence: TGTGCCAGTAGTATCTGCGAGCAGTACTTC. Translating gives CASSICEQYF. The chain recombines TRBV19 with TRBJ2-7; D is undetermined. V lost 3 bases and J lost 6, with 3 bases in between. CDR1 is LNHDA, CDR2 SQIVND, per germline (reference sequence). The CDR3 is 10 residues long.

The CDR3 loop is CASSYFFPTGYNEQFF. The CDR3 DNA reads as TGTGCCAGCAGTTACTTCTTCCCTACGGGGTACAATGAGCAGTTCTTC. The rearrangement links TRBV6-5 to TRBJ2-1, with D possibly TRBD2 on 5 matching bases. The CDR3 totals 16 residues. Trimming took off 1 base at V and 4 bases at J, with 14 bases between the two ends. From germline, CDR1 is MNHEY and CDR2 SVGAGI.

This chain joins TRBV4-2 and TRBJ2-5; 8 bases are a match to TRBD2. The CDR3 extends over 17 amino acids. The junction had 10 bases not matched to a gene; V was cut back by 0 bases and J by 4 bases. Germline V CDR1 and CDR2: LGHNA, YNFKEQ. CDR3 amino acids: CASSQDYKLAVRETQYF. The CDR3 DNA reads as TGTGCCAGCAGCCAAGATTACAAACTAGCGGTCCGAGAGACCCAGTACTTC.

J is TRBJ2-7 and V is TRBV7-9, with D possibly matching TRBD2 (6 bases). CDR1 is SEHNR and CDR2 is FQNEAQ in the germline V gene (reference sequence). The CDR3 contains 14 residues. V lost 6 bases to trimming and J lost 3 bases, with 15 bases between them. The CDR3 DNA follows: TGTGCCAGCAGTTTCCCGGGGGAACTCTACGAGCAGTACTTC. Its protein is CASSFPGELYEQYF.

This chain joins TRBV14 and TRBJ1-2, with D uncertain. The V end was cut by 5 bases, the J end by 3 bases, with 13 bases between. This CDR3 is built from 14 residues. In germline, CDR1 is SGHDN, CDR2 FVKESK. The CDR3 sequence is CASSSLTLDYGYTF. The DNA of the CDR3 is TGTGCCAGCAGCTCCTTGACATTAGACTATGGCTACACCTTC.

This clone was seen more than once but under ten times. The chain is built from TRBV5-6 and TRBJ2-2; 8 nucleotides match TRBD2. The germline gives CDR1 SGHDT, CDR2 YYEEEE. This CDR3 contains 16 residues. V lost 4 bases and J lost 0; bases outside the gene matches: 5. For the CDR3, the DNA is TGTGCCAGCAGCCTAGTTAGCGGGGCGAACACCGGGGAGCTGTTTTTT. Translation: CASSLVSGANTGELFF.